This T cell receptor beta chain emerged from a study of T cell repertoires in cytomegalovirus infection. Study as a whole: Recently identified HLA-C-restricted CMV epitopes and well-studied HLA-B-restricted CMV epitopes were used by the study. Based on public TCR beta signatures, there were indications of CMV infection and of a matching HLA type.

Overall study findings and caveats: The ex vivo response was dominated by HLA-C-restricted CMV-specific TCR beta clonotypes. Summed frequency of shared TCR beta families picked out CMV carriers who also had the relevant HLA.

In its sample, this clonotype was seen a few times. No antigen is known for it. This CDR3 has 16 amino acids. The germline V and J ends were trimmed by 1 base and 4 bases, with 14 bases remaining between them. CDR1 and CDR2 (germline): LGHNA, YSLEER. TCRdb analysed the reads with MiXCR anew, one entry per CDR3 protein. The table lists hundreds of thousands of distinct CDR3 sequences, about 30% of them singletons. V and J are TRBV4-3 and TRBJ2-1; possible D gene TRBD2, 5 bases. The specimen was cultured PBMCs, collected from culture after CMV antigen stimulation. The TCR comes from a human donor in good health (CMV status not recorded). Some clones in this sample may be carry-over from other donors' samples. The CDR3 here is CASSQVWRVNYNEQFF. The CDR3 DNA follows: TGCGCCAGCAGCCAAGTCTGGCGGGTGAATTACAATGAGCAGTTCTTC.